This entry lists 10 T cell receptor beta chains sequenced from one sample in a study of blood T cells in healthy people across ages. Together with a sample-barcoded 5' primer, a J-beta primer mix was included in a second PCR lasting roughly 6 to 12 cycles. One entry per CDR3 protein results from TCRdb running MiXCR on the 5' RACE reads. The sample contains some 1,500,000 distinct CDR3 sequences, approximately 43% of which appear only once. The sequenced sample consisted of blood. Receptors were obtained from a woman between 18 and 30 years old in good health.

This clonotype has more than one count but fewer than ten. The rearrangement joins TRBV13 to TRBJ2-7; TRBD2 matches at 8 bases. The J segment lost 1 base and the V segment lost 5 bases, leaving 13 bases of the junction unmatched. This CDR3 has 17 amino acids. The germline CDR1 and CDR2 sequences are PRHDT and FYEKMQ (reference sequence). The CDR3 DNA reads as TGTGCCAGCAGCCTCTCCGCGGGGAGCGGGAGTTCCTACGAGCAGTACTTC. This encodes CASSLSAGSGSSYEQYF.

This clonotype was found a few times. The rearrangement uses TRBV12-3 or TRBV12-4 and TRBJ2-1, with 9 bases matching TRBD2. The CDR3 extends over 15 amino acids. V lost 4 bases, J lost 6 bases, and 7 bases stayed unmatched. The CDR3 is CASSSRSSGANEQFF. As DNA, the CDR3 is TGTGCCAGCAGTTCCCGGTCTAGCGGGGCCAATGAGCAGTTCTTC.

The V and J genes are TRBV29-1 and TRBJ2-5, with TRBD1 identical over 7 bases. J gave up 11 bases and V 6 bases, and 15 bases lay outside the gene matches. This CDR3 is 13 amino acids long. CDR1 is SQVTM, CDR2 ANQGSEA, per germline. CDR3 in amino acids: CSVTWGQSYGQYF. The CDR3 DNA reads as TGCAGCGTAACGTGGGGACAGAGCTACGGGCAGTACTTC. Variable domain in full (rest from reference TRBV29-1 and TRBJ2-5): SAVISQKPSRDICQRGTSLTIQCQVDSQVTMMFWYRQQPGQSLTLIATANQGSEATYESGFVIDKFPISRPNLTFSTLTVSNMSPEDSSIYLCSVTWGQSYGQYFGPGTRLLVL.

The rearrangement links TRBV20-1 to TRBJ2-5; 10 bases map to TRBD2. The V gene's germline CDR1 is DFQATT and CDR2 SNEGSKA (reference sequence). After removal of 3 bases from V and 5 bases from J, the junction contained 9 bases not matched to a gene. The CDR3 totals 15 residues. CDR3 in DNA: TGCAGTGCTAGGAGTGGAGCGGGGGGGCGGGAGACCCAGTACTTC. Its translation is CSARSGAGGRETQYF.

The CDR3 nucleotides read TGTGCCAGCAGAACTATAGCGGGACTATCCTACAATGAGCAGTTCTTC. It translates to CASRTIAGLSYNEQFF. The rearrangement links TRBV6-2 or TRBV6-3 to TRBJ2-1, with 8 bases identical to TRBD2. There are 16 residues in the CDR3. Germline CDR1 is MNHEY and CDR2 is SVGEGT. The V segment lost 6 bases and the J segment 1 base; nucleotides outside the gene matches: 8.

This clonotype was seen a handful of times. The rearrangement joins TRBV20-1 to TRBJ1-2, with D perhaps matching TRBD1 (5 bases). Trimming removed 3 bases from V and 0 bases from J, with 17 bases in between. Germline CDR1 is DFQATT and CDR2 is SNEGSKA (reference sequence). The CDR3 has 16 residues. Here the CDR3 reads CSARGRDQITNYGYTF. DNA of the CDR3: TGCAGTGCTAGGGGGCGGGATCAAATAACTAACTATGGCTACACCTTC.

V usage is TRBV12-3 or TRBV12-4 and J usage is TRBJ2-1; no firm D call. This CDR3 has 16 residues. V lost 1 base to trimming and J lost 10 bases, with 20 bases between them. CDR3 protein: CASSLVVAGSLHEQFF. In DNA form, the CDR3 reads TGTGCCAGCAGTTTAGTGGTAGCAGGCAGTTTGCACGAGCAGTTCTTC.

This clonotype was counted between two and nine times. The rearrangement links TRBV28 to TRBJ2-7; tentative D call: TRBD1 (6 bases). CDR1 is MDHEN and CDR2 is SYDVKM in the germline V gene. V dropped 3 bases and J dropped 1 base, with 13 bases sitting between them. The length of the CDR3 is 15 residues. The CDR3 loop is CASSFRGQKSYEQYF. The CDR3 DNA sequence: TGTGCCAGCAGTTTTAGGGGACAAAAGTCCTACGAGCAGTACTTC.

This clonotype has a handful of counts. The chain links TRBV11-2 to TRBJ2-7; D possibly corresponds to TRBD1 (6 bases). The closer fit of TRBJ2-4 to the DNA end suggests the J call may be wrong. The CDR3 consists of 16 residues. The germline gives CDR1 SGHAT, CDR2 FQNNGV. The DNA for the CDR3 is TGTGCCAGCAGCTCACGAATTCGGACAGACAAAAACATTCAGTACTTC. Residues: CASSSRIRTDKNIQYF.

This clonotype came up a few times. Germline is not matched at one junction end, which may reflect a read error. This chain connects TRBV5-1 to TRBJ1-1; D is ambiguous. This CDR3 is 13 amino acids long. Per the germline V gene, CDR1 is SGHRS and CDR2 is YFSETQ. The CDR3: CASSLGQNAEAFF. The CDR3 nucleotides read TGCGCCAGCAGCTTGGGTCAGAACGCTGAAGCTTTCTTT.